This T cell receptor beta chain was sequenced during a study of T cell repertoires in cytomegalovirus infection. Overall study context: Based on public TCR beta signatures, there were indications of CMV infection and of a matching HLA type.

The CDR3 contains 16 residues. Germline V gene data show CDR1 as SGHTA and CDR2 as FQGNSA. Trimming shortened V by 5 bases and J by 0 bases, and 16 bases separated the two germline ends. Each CDR3 protein gets one entry after TCRdb re-called the reads with MiXCR. The table has around 710,000 distinct CDR3 sequences, 25% to 35% seen once. In the case of this clonotype: Its antigen is as yet unknown.

This TCR came from a human donor in good health (CMV status not recorded). Some clones in this sample may be carry-over from other donors' samples. Here the sequenced sample was cultured CD8+ T cells from PBMCs, taken from culture after CMV antigen stimulation. The V gene is TRBV7-2, the J gene TRBJ1-1; D unclear. CDR3 in amino acids: CASSLPIRHLNTEAFF. The CDR3 nucleotides read TGTGCCAGCAGCCTCCCCATCAGACACTTGAACACTGAAGCTTTCTTT.